The 17 T cell receptor beta chains below were found in one sample sequenced in a study of blood T cell repertoires in COVID-19 (dated by TCRdb to about 2020). Libraries were prepared through the immunoSEQ multiplex PCR assay. The clones in this table, taken by TCRdb from immuneACCESS, are in-frame only. Not every clone is retained; where verified, under half of the shortfall comes from an unresolved V gene, and the cause of the rest is unknown. The sample table records around 320,000 clones; around 90% of these occur just once. The leading ten clones occupy about 2.5% of the sample. What was sequenced was peripheral blood. Every receptor here comes from a man aged 18 to 29 with active or convalescent COVID-19.

V is TRBV19 and J is TRBJ2-1; TRBD1 matches 7 bases. V lost 4 bases and J lost 2; bases outside the gene matches: 8. The length of the CDR3 is 16 residues. Germline values: CDR1 LNHDA, CDR2 SQIVND (reference sequence). CDR3: CASSTKRRGPYNEQFF. The CDR3, as DNA: TGTGCCAGTAGTACAAAGCGAAGGGGGCCCTACAATGAGCAGTTCTTC.

J is TRBJ2-3 and V is TRBV19; 8 nucleotides line up with TRBD1. Per the germline V gene, CDR1 is LNHDA and CDR2 is SQIVND (reference sequence). The CDR3 consists of 17 residues. Germline trimming cut 5 bases from V and 1 base from J; bases unmatched to any gene: 11. This chain's CDR3 is CASSSTVGQGGTDTQYF. The CDR3 region has the DNA TGTGCCAGTAGTTCTACCGTAGGACAGGGTGGCACAGATACGCAGTATTTT.

The genes are TRBV9 and TRBJ2-2, with 8 nucleotides matching TRBD2. The CDR3 spans 15 residues. CDR1 is SGDLS and CDR2 is YYNGEE in the germline V gene. J gave up 7 bases and V 0 bases, and 5 bases lay outside the gene matches. The CDR3 bases are TGTGCCAGCAGCGTAGCGGGAGGGAAAGGCGGGGAGCTGTTTTTT. Its protein is CASSVAGGKGGELFF.

Only a few counts were recorded for this clone. V usage is TRBV29-1 and J usage is TRBJ1-1; D is perhaps TRBD1 (5 bases). Trimming shortened V by 6 bases and J by 1 base, and 12 bases separated the two germline ends. The germline V gene has CDR1 SQVTM and CDR2 ANQGSEA. The CDR3 length is 13 residues. The CDR3 sequence is CSVFIGGNTEAFF. CDR3 in DNA: TGCAGCGTGTTTATCGGGGGGAACACTGAAGCTTTCTTT.

In DNA form, the CDR3 reads TGTGCCAGCAGTTTTGCTAGCGGGACCTACGAGCAGTACTTC. It translates to CASSFASGTYEQYF. V usage is TRBV27 and J usage is TRBJ2-7, with 9 bases that match TRBD2. The CDR3 consists of 14 residues. V gave up 3 bases and J gave up 2 bases; unmatched junction bases: 2. Germline V lookup: CDR1 MNHEY, CDR2 SMNVEV (reference sequence).

The CDR3 DNA follows: TGTGCCACCAGTGATCTCACAGGGCTGACCCAGCATTTT. This gives the protein CATSDLTGLTQHF. This chain joins TRBV24-1 and TRBJ1-5; D possibly corresponds to TRBD1 (6 bases). CDR1 and CDR2 (germline): KGHDR, SFDVKD. The V gene lost 3 bases and the J gene lost 11 bases, with 13 bases spanning the gap. This CDR3 is 13 amino acids long.

The rearrangement links TRBV3-1 (or the pseudogene TRBV3-2) to TRBJ2-7; 9 nucleotides match TRBD2. The CDR3 consists of 14 residues. V lost 5 bases to trimming and J lost 3 bases; unmatched junction nucleotides: 5. Per the germline V gene, CDR1 is LGHDT and CDR2 is YNNKEL (reference sequence). In DNA, the CDR3 is TGTGCCAGCAGCGCAAGACTAGCGGTCTACGAGCAGTACTTC. Amino acids: CASSARLAVYEQYF.

This rearrangement joins TRBV6-1 to TRBJ2-5, with unresolved D. V lost 2 bases to trimming and J lost 2 bases, with 18 bases between them. The CDR3 runs to 17 residues. Germline assignment: CDR1 MNHNS and CDR2 SASEGT. For the CDR3, the DNA is TGTGCCAGCAGTGAAATGGGTGACACCGCCCTTCAAGAGACCCAGTACTTC. It is translated as CASSEMGDTALQETQYF.

This chain connects TRBV12-3 or TRBV12-4 to TRBJ1-1; D is unclear. The germline V and J ends were trimmed by 5 bases and 4 bases, with 11 bases remaining between them. The CDR3 loop spans 13 amino acids. The CDR3 coding sequence is TGTGCCAGCAGTGCTAGCATCCCCACTGAAGCTTTCTTT. Translation gives CASSASIPTEAFF.

CDR3 sequence reads: CASKDRGREETQYF. Here the CDR3 DNA reads TGTGCCAGCAAGGACAGGGGGCGCGAAGAGACCCAGTACTTC. The chain uses TRBV25-1 and TRBJ2-5, with 11 nucleotides matching TRBD1. Germline CDR1 MGHDK, CDR2 SYGVNS. J lost 3 bases, V lost 7 bases, and 4 bases had no gene match. This CDR3 comprises 14 residues.

This clone was observed a few times. This chain connects TRBV6-2 or TRBV6-3 to TRBJ1-2, with 7 bases that match TRBD1. J gave up 0 bases and V 6 bases, and 4 bases lay outside the gene matches. This CDR3 has 14 residues. Germline CDR1 is MNHEY and CDR2 is SVGEGT. The CDR3 DNA sequence: TGTGCCAGCAGCCGTGGGACAGCTAACTATGGCTACACCTTC. Residues: CASSRGTANYGYTF.

V and J are TRBV5-6 and TRBJ1-1; 11 nucleotides line up with TRBD1. Germline-derived CDR1 and CDR2 are SGHDT and YYEEEE. The ends lost 5 bases at V and 4 bases at J; junction bases unmatched: 4. CDR3 length equals 14 residues. The CDR3 bases are TGTGCCAGCAGTACCGGGACAGGGGGCACTGAAGCTTTCTTT. Translation gives CASSTGTGGTEAFF. The whole variable domain, remainder taken from reference TRBV5-6 and TRBJ1-1, is DAGVTQSPTHLIKTRGQQVTLRCSPKSGHDTVSWYQQALGQGPQFIFQYYEEEERQRGNFPDRFSGHQFPNYSSELNVNALLLGDSALYLCASSTGTGGTEAFFGQGTRLTVV.

The chain recombines TRBV29-1 with TRBJ1-1; D is perhaps TRBD1 (6 bases). The CDR3 extends over 23 amino acids. The V gene's germline CDR1 is SQVTM and CDR2 ANQGSEA. The V gene lost 6 bases and the J gene lost 6 bases, with 47 bases spanning the gap. The CDR3 nucleotides are TGCAGCGTCAGGAGTTTTGGGGTGTTTGATCACTCGGAGTCGGGGGGCAAGGAGGCTGAAGCTTTCTTT. It specifies CSVRSFGVFDHSESGGKEAEAFF.

This CDR3 reads CASSQGAGGELFF. CDR3 DNA sequence: TGTGCCAGCAGCCAAGGGGCGGGCGGGGAGCTGTTTTTT. The chain links TRBV3-1 (or the pseudogene TRBV3-2) to TRBJ2-2, with a weak D call TRBD2 (5 bases). Looked up from germline, CDR1 is LGHDT and CDR2 is YNNKEL (reference sequence). This CDR3 region has 13 residues. With 1 base removed from V and 7 bases from J, the gap between germline ends came to 7 bases.

The J gene is TRBJ2-5, the V gene TRBV3-1 (or the pseudogene TRBV3-2); the D gene is possibly TRBD2 (5 bases). The CDR3 length is 15 residues. Per the germline V gene, CDR1 is LGHDT and CDR2 is YNNKEL (reference sequence). Trimming took 0 bases from V and 5 from J, leaving 13 bases between them. The CDR3 loop is CASSQDRGTRETQYF. CDR3 nucleotide sequence: TGTGCCAGCAGCCAAGATCGAGGAACTAGGGAGACCCAGTACTTC.

This clone came up once. The V and J genes are TRBV5-1 and TRBJ2-1; D gene unclear. The V end lost 8 bases, the J end lost 2 bases, and 14 bases lay between the germline ends. From germline, CDR1 is SGHRS and CDR2 YFSETQ. This CDR3 has 14 amino acids. The CDR3 DNA follows: TGCGCCAGTAGAGAAGAAGCTGCCTACAATGAGCAGTTCTTC. Amino acid sequence: CASREEAAYNEQFF. Looking up the rest from reference TRBV5-1 and TRBJ2-1 gives the full variable domain: KAGVTQTPRYLIKTRGQQVTLSCSPISGHRSVSWYQQTPGQGLQFLFEYFSETQRNKGNFPGRFSGRQFSNSRSEMNVSTLELGDSALYLCASREEAAYNEQFFGPGTRLTVL.

Here the CDR3 DNA reads TGTGCCAGCAAAGGGACAGGCCTCTCTGGGGCCAACGTCCTGACTTTC. Translation: CASKGTGLSGANVLTF. The chain joins TRBV6-4 to TRBJ2-6; TRBD1 matches at 8 bases. The CDR3 runs to 16 residues. Germline V gene sequence: CDR1 MRHNA, CDR2 SNTAGT. V lost 7 bases, J lost 0 bases, and 5 bases stayed unmatched.